The following is a T cell receptor beta chain sequence with its context. Per the germline V gene, CDR1 is MDHEN and CDR2 is SYDVKM. The CDR3 has 15 amino acids. Trimming pared 4 bases from V and 3 bases from J, leaving 15 bases between. This sample stems from a study of blood T cell repertoires in COVID-19. In assigning cohorts, the study relied on participant-reported clinical history. Original methodology: Scientists estimated how many nucleated cells there were by amplifying reference gene primers. Measured with immunoSEQ multiplex PCR; TCRdb has only the in-frame clones, and not every one. The V and J calls and clone size are taken from that table; D and trimming were inferred from the DNA. There are about 270,000 clones in the sample; about 87% occur only once, and about 3% lies in the top ten.

Sequenced material: PBMCs or T cells enriched from blood (not recorded which). The clonotype comes from a woman aged 50 to 65 who had recovered from COVID-19. This rearrangement joins TRBV28 to TRBJ1-2; D call uncertain. In nucleotides, the CDR3 is TGTGCCAGCAGTTATGGTCCAGGTTGGGACTATGGCTACACCTTC. This sequence encodes CASSYGPGWDYGYTF.